This section outlines one T cell receptor (beta chain) sequence together with its context. Its antigen is currently unknown. A second roughly 6 to 11 cycle PCR used barcoded and J-beta primers. Each single sample gave us at least 2.5 million CDR3-containing paired-end reads. In TCRdb, the 5' RACE reads were re-called with MiXCR into one record per CDR3 protein. The sample consists of about 650,000 distinct CDR3 sequences, roughly 32% of them appearing once. The data stem from a study of blood T cells in healthy people across ages. This CDR3 has 14 amino acids. Per germline, CDR1 KGHSH and CDR2 LQKENI. Trimming took 4 bases from V and 0 from J, leaving 10 bases between them. Study-wide findings and caveats: Diversity was higher, and naive CD4+ cells more numerous, in long-lived donors than in aged donors. Researchers report that TCR beta diversity correlated strongly with naive T cell percentage. Significant beta diversity loss was already apparent by age roughly 38, declining roughly linearly.

The sequencing sample was made of blood. The receptor comes from a woman of 80 years or more in good health. The chain links TRBV18 to TRBJ2-7, with D maybe TRBD1 (5 bases). The CDR3 protein is CASSRAGFSYEQYF. Here the CDR3 DNA reads TGTGCCAGCTCACGGGCAGGGTTCTCCTACGAGCAGTACTTC.